This entry describes one TCR beta chain. TCRdb's table, derived via immunoSEQ multiplex PCR, lists solely in-frame clones and lacks some. The sample shows about 81,000 clones, about 94% of them seen only once. These data are taken from a study of T cell changes during pregnancy in multiple sclerosis. Per the germline V gene, CDR1 is LNHNV and CDR2 is YYDKDF (reference sequence). The CDR3 covers 13 residues. The J segment lost 6 bases and the V segment lost 8 bases, leaving 8 bases of the junction unmatched. This clonotype was sampled from a female donor with multiple sclerosis, enrolled in a pregnancy study. The source material was peripheral blood, sampled in the third trimester of pregnancy. The chain carries TRBV15 and TRBJ1-2; 8 nucleotides line up with TRBD1. CDR3 nucleotides: TGTGCCACCGCGCAGGGGGCGAAAGATGGCTACACCTTC. Protein: CATAQGAKDGYTF.